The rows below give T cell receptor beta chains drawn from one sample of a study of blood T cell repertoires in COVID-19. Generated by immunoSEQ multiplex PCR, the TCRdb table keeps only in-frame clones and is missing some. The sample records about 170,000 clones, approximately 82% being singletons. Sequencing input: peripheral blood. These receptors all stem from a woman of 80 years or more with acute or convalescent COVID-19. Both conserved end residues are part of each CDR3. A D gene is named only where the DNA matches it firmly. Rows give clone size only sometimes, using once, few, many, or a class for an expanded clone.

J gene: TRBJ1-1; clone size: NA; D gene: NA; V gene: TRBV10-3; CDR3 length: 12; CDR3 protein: CAISESTVEAFF
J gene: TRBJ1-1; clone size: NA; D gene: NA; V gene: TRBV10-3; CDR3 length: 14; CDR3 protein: CAISDQAGSTEAFF
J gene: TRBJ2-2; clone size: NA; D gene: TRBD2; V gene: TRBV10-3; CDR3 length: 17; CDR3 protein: CAAAPLAGGPNTGELFF
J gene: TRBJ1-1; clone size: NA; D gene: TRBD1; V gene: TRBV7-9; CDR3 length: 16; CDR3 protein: CASSSYEQGLNTEAFF
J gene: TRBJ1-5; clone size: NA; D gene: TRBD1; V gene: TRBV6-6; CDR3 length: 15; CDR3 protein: CASTSGTGTNQPQHF
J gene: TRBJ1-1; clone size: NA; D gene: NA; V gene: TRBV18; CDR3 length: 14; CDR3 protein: CASSPRTENTEAFF
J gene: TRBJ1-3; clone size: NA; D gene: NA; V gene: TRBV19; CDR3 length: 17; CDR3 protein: CASRDSGPGRPGNTIYF
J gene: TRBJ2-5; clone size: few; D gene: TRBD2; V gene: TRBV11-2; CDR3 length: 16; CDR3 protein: CASSSVRGVVQETQYF
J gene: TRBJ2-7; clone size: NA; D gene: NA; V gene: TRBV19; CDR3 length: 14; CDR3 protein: CASRPLTGSYEQYF
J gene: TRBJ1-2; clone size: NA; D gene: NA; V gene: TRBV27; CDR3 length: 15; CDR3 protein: CASSFGGDSYYGYTF
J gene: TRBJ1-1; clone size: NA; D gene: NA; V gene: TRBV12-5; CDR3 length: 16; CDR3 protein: CASGLARGAIDTEAFF
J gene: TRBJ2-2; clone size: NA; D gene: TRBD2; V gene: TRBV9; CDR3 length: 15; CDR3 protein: CASRPTSGTGGELFF
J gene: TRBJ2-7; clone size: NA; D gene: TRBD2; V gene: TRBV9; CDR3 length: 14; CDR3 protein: CASSVTSGGVEQYF
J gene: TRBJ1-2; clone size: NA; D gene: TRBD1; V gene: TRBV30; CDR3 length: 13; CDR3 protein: CAWRITDRAGYTF
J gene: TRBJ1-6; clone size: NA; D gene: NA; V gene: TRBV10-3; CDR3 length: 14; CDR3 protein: CATMERTGNSPLHF
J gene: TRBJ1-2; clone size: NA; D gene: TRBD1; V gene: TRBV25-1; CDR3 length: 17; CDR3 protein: CASSEYLRGRKAIGYTF
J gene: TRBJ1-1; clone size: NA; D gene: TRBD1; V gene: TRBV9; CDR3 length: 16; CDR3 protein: CASSPSLGQTNTEAFF
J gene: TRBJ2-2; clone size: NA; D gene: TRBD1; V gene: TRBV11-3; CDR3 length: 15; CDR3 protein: CASSSKKQGTGELFF
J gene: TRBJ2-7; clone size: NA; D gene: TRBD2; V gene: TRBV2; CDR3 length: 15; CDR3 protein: CASSDWLAGGYEQYF
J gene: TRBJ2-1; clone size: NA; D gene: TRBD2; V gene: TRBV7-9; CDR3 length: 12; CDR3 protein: CASSSQVREEFF
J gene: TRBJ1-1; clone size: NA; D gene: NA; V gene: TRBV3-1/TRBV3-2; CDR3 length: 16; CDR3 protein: CASSLGAQGWNTEAFF
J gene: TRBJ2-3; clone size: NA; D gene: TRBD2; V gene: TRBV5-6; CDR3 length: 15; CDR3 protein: CASSLTSGSPDTQYF
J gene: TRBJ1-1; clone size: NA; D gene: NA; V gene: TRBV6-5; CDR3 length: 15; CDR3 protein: CASRFLRALNTEAFF
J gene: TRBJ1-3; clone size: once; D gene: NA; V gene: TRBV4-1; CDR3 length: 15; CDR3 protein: CASSQVRDVGHTIYF
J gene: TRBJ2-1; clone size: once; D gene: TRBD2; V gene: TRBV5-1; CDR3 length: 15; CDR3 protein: CASSFKLAGDNEQFF
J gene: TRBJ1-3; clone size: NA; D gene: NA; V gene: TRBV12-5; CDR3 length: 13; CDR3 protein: CASALSGVDTIYF
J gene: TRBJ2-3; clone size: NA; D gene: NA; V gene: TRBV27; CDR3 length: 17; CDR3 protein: CASSLTPRLLGADTQYF
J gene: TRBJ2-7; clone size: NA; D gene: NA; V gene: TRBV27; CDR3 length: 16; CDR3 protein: CASSSPGGRGSYEQYF
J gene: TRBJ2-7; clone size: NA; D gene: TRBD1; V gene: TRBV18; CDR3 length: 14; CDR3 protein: CASSPGQGRHEQYF
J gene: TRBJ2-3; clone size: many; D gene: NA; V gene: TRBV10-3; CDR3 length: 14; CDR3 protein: CAISNIQGTDTQYF
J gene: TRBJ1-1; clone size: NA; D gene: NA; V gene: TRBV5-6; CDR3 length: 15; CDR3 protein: CASSLPMTVNTEAFF
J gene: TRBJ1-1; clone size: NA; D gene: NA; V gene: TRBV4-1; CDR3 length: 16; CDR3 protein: CASSQVPGVRGTEAFF
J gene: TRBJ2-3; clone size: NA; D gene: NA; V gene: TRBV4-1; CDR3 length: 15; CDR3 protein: CASSHAGQSTDTQYF
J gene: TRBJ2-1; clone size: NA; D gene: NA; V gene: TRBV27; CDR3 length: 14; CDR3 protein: CASKGPTPYNEQFF
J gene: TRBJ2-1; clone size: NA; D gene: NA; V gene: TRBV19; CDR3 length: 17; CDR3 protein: CASSFGKGVTVYNEQFF
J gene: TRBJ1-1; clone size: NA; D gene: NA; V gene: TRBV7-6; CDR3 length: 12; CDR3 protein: CASSPAGTEAFF
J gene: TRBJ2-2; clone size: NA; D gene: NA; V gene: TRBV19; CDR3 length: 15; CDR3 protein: CASSIRDKNTGELFF
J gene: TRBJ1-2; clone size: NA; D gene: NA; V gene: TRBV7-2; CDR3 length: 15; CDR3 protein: CASSPLGGRDSGYTF
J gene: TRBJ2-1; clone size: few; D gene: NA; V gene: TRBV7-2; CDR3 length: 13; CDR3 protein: CASALQGSNEQFF
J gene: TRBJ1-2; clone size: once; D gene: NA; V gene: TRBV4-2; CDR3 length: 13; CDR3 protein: CASSQEGHDGYTF
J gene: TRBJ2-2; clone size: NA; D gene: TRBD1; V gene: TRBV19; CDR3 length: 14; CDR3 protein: CASSDRAGTGELFF
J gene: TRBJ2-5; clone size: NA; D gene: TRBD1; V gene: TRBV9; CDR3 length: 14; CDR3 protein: CASSSGQVQETQYF
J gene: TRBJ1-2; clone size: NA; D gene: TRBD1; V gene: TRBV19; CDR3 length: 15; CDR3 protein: CASSIGTGGYYGYTF
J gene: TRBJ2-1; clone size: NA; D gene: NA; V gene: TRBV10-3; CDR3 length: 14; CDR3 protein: CAISAGQLLNEQFF
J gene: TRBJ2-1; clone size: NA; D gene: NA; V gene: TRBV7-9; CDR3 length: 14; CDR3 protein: CASSKTYSYNEQFF
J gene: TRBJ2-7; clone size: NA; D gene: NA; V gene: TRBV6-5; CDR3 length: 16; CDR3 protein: CASSSPGRKISYEQYF
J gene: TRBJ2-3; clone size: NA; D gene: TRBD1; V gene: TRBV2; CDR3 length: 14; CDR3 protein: CASSKDRDTDTQYF
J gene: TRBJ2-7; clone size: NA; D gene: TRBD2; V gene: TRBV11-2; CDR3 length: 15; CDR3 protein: CASSNSGSRSYEQYF
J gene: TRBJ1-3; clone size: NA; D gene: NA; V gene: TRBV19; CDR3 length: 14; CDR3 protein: CASSLTGPGNTIYF
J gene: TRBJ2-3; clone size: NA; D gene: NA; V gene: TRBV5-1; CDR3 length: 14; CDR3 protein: CASSSRPPPDTQYF